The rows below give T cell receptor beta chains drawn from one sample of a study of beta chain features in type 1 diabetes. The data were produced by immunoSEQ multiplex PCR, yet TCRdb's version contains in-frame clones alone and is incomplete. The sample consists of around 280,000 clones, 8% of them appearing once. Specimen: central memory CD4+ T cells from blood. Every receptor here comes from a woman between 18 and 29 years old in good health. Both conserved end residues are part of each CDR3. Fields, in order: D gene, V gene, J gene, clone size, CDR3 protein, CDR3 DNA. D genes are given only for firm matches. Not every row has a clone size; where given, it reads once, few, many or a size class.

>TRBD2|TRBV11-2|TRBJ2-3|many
CASIPSGGDTQYF
TGTGCCAGCATCCCATCGGGAGGAGATACGCAGTATTTT
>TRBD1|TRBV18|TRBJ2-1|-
CASSPDTGGKGNYNEQFF
TGTGCCAGCTCACCGGATACAGGGGGCAAAGGTAACTACAATGAGCAGTTCTTC
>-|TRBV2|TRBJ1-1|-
CASSEATATEAFF
TGTGCCAGCAGTGAAGCGACAGCCACTGAAGCTTTCTTT
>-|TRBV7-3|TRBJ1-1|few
CASSLTGPDTEAFF
TGTGCCAGCAGCTTAACTGGTCCCGACACTGAAGCTTTCTTT
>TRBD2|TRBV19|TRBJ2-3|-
CASSPGLAGLAQYF
TGTGCCAGTAGTCCGGGACTAGCCGGTCTGGCGCAGTATTTT
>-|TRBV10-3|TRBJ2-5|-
CAIKDLETQYF
TGTGCCATCAAGGATCTGGAGACCCAGTACTTC
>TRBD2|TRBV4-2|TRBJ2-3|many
CASSQGTSADTQYF
TGTGCCAGCAGCCAGGGGACTAGCGCAGATACGCAGTATTTT
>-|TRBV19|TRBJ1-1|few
CASSPGFATEAFF
TGTGCCAGTAGTCCCGGGTTCGCCACTGAAGCTTTCTTT
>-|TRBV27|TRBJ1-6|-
CASSFLGHNSPLHF
TGTGCCAGCAGTTTTCTAGGACACAATTCACCCCTCCACTTT
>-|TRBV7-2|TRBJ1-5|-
CASSPWGGLGNQPQHF
TGTGCCAGCAGCCCCTGGGGGGGGCTGGGCAATCAGCCCCAGCATTTT
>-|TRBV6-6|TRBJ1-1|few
CASRPPGRKNTEAFF
TGTGCCAGCAGGCCCCCCGGTCGGAAGAACACTGAAGCTTTCTTT
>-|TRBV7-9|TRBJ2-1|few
CASSLRTGTNNEQFF
TGTGCCAGCAGCTTGAGGACAGGGACTAACAATGAGCAGTTCTTC
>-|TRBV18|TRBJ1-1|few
CASSPPTGQANTEAFF
TGTGCCAGCTCACCACCTACCGGGCAGGCGAACACTGAAGCTTTCTTT
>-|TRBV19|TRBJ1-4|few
CASSISLINEKLFF
TGTGCCAGTAGTATCAGCCTCATTAATGAAAAACTGTTTTTT
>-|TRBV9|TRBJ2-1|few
CASSPVGQSADEQFF
TGTGCCAGCAGCCCAGTCGGGCAGTCCGCTGATGAGCAGTTCTTC
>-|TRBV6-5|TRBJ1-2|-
CASSPSGDYGYTF
TGTGCCAGCAGCCCATCCGGGGACTATGGCTACACCTTC
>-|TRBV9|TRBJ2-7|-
CASSVVGRLGDEQYF
TGTGCCAGCAGCGTAGTGGGGAGGTTAGGCGACGAGCAGTACTTC
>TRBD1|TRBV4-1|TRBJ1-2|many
CASSQGIVILRGRRGYTF
TGCGCCAGCAGCCAAGGAATCGTTATACTGAGGGGGCGCCGAGGCTACACCTTC
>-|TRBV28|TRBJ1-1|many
CASRTGAGTEAFF
TGTGCCAGCAGGACCGGTGCTGGCACTGAAGCTTTCTTT
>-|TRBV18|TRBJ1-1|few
CASSPSRDTGLNTEAFF
TGTGCCAGCTCACCCAGCAGGGACACCGGACTCAACACTGAAGCTTTCTTT
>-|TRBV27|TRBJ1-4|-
CASSLTGANEKLFF
TGTGCCAGCAGTTTAACGGGGGCGAATGAAAAACTGTTTTTT
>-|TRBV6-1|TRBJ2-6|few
CASRGTDSGANVLTF
TGTGCCAGCAGGGGGACTGACTCTGGGGCCAACGTCCTGACTTTC
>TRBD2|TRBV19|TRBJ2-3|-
CASSVTSGRSDTQYF
TGTGCCAGTAGTGTGACTAGCGGGAGGTCAGATACGCAGTATTTT
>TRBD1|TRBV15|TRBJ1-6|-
CATSRDMRGRTGSPLHF
TGTGCCACCAGCAGAGATATGAGGGGGCGAACGGGTTCACCCCTCCACTTT
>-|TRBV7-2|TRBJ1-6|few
CASRTRANYNSPLHF
TGTGCCAGCAGAACAAGGGCTAACTATAATTCACCCCTCCACTTT
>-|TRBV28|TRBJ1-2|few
CASTTGGSVGYTF
TGTGCCAGCACTACCGGGGGGTCGGTCGGCTACACCTTC
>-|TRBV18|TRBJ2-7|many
CASSLGVADSYEQYF
TGTGCCAGCTCACTCGGGGTAGCGGACTCCTACGAGCAGTACTTC
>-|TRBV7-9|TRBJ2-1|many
CASSLRAPNEQFF
TGTGCCAGCAGCTTAAGAGCCCCCAATGAGCAGTTCTTC
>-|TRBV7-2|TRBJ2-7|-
CASRKTGSYEQYF
TGTGCCAGCAGGAAAACAGGCTCCTACGAGCAGTACTTC
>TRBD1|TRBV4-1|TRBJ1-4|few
CASSQAPDRGDEKLFF
TGCGCCAGCAGCCAAGCCCCGGACAGGGGAGATGAAAAACTGTTTTTT
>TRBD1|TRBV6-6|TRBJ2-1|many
CASRVSGQGEREQFF
TGTGCCAGCAGAGTCTCGGGACAGGGTGAGCGGGAGCAGTTCTTC
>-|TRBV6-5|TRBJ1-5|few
CASRRGANQPQHF
TGTGCCAGCAGAAGGGGGGCCAATCAGCCCCAGCATTTT
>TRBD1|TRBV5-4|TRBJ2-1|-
CASSYAGGGPYNEQFF
TGTGCCAGCAGCTACGCAGGGGGTGGACCCTACAATGAGCAGTTCTTC
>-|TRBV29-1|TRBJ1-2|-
CSVYRTNYGYTF
TGCAGCGTATACAGGACTAACTATGGCTACACCTTC
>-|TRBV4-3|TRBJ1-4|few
CASSQAHDNEKLFF
TGCGCCAGCAGCCAAGCACATGATAATGAAAAACTGTTTTTT
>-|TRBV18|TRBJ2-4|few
CASSTEIAKNIQYF
TGTGCCAGCTCGACTGAAATAGCCAAAAACATTCAGTACTTC
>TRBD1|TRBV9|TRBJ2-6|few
CASSHPQEWTGSGANVLTF
TGTGCCAGCAGCCACCCTCAAGAATGGACAGGGTCTGGGGCCAACGTCCTGACTTTC
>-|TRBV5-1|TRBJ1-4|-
CASSHGAGGGRTNEKLFF
TGCGCCAGCAGCCACGGGGCAGGTGGTGGTCGGACTAATGAAAAACTGTTTTTT
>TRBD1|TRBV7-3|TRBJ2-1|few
CASSPGTGRRDSHEQFF
TGTGCCAGCAGCCCCGGGACAGGGAGGCGGGATTCCCATGAGCAGTTCTTC
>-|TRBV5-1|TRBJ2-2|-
CASSPDSVTGELFF
TGCGCCAGCAGCCCGGACAGCGTCACCGGGGAGCTGTTTTTT
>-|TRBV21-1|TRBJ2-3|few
CARASAHTDTQYF
TGTGCCAGGGCCTCGGCACACACAGATACGCAGTATTTT
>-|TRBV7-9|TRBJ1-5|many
CASSFAFADQPQHF
TGTGCCAGCAGCTTTGCTTTCGCTGATCAGCCCCAGCATTTT
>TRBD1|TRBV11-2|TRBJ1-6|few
CASSSQGTGFESPLHF
TGTGCCAGCAGCTCCCAAGGGACAGGGTTCGAGTCACCCCTCCACTTT
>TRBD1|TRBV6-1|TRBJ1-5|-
CASSHDGTGNQPQHF
TGTGCCAGCAGCCACGACGGGACAGGGAATCAGCCCCAGCATTTT
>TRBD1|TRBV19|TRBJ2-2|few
CASSRDRASGELFF
TGTGCCAGTAGTCGGGACAGGGCTAGCGGGGAGCTGTTTTTT
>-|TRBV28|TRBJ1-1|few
CASSLILSTEAFF
TGTGCCAGCAGTTTAATACTAAGCACTGAAGCTTTCTTT